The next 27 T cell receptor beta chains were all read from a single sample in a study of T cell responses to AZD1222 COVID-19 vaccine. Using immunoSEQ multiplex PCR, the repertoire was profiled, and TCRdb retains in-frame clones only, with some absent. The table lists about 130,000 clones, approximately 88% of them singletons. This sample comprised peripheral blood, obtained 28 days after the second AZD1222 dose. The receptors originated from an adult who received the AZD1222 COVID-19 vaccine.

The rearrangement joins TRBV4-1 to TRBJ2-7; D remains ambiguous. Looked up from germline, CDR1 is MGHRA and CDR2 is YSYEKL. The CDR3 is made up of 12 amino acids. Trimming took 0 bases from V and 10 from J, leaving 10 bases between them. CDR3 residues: CASSQDGPPQYF. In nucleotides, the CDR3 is TGCGCCAGCAGCCAAGACGGACCCCCCCAGTACTTC.

CDR3 amino acids: CASRRGSGRANEQFF. The CDR3 region has the DNA TGTGCCAGCAGGAGGGGGAGCGGGAGGGCTAATGAGCAGTTCTTC. The V gene is TRBV27, the J gene TRBJ2-1; TRBD2 matches 10 bases. Germline CDR1 reads MNHEY; CDR2 reads SMNVEV (reference sequence). The CDR3 is 15 residues long. Unmatched junction bases numbered 9, after V lost 6 bases and J lost 7 bases.

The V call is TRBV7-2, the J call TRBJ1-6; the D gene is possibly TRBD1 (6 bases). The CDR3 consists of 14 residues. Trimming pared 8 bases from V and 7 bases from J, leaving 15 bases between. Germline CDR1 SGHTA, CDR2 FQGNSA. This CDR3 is CASGLGGRNSPLHF. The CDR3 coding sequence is TGTGCCAGCGGCCTGGGGGGGCGAAATTCACCCCTCCACTTT.

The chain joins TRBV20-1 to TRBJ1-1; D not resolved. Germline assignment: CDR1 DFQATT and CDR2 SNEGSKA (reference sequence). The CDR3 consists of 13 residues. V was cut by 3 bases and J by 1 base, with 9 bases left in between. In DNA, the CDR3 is TGCAGTGCTAGTTTGCACCCGAACACTGAAGCTTTCTTT. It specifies CSASLHPNTEAFF.

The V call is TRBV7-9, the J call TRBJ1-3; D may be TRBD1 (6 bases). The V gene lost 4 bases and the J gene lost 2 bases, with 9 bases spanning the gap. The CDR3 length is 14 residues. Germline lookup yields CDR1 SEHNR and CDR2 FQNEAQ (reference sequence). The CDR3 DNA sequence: TGTGCCAGCAGCTCCAGGGGTACTGGAAACACCATATATTTT. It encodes CASSSRGTGNTIYF.

This CDR3 is CASRGGADQPQHF. The CDR3 DNA reads as TGTGCCAGTAGAGGGGGGGCGGATCAGCCCCAGCATTTT. The genes are TRBV19 and TRBJ1-5, with a possible D match to TRBD1 (6 bases). CDR3 length: 13 amino acids. The germline gives CDR1 LNHDA, CDR2 SQIVND (reference sequence). V lost 6 bases to trimming and J lost 5 bases, with 11 bases between them.

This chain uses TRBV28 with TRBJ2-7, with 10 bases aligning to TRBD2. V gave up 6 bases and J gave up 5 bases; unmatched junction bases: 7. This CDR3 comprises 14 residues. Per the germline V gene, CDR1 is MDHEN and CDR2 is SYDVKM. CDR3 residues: CASRASGSKNEQYF. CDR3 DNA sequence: TGTGCCAGCAGGGCTAGCGGGAGTAAAAACGAGCAGTACTTC.

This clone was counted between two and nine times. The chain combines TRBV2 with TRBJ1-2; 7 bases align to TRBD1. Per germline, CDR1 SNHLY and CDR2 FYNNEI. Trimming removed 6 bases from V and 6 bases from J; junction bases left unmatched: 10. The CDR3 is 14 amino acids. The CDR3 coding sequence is TGTGCCAGCAGGAAAGAACAGGGGCCCCATGGCTACACCTTC. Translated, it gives CASRKEQGPHGYTF. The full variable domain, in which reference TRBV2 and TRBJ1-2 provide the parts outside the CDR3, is EPEVTQTPSHQVTQMGQEVILRCVPISNHLYFYWYRQILGQKVEFLVSFYNNEISEKSEIFDDQFSVERPDGSNFTLKIRSTKLEDSAMYFCASRKEQGPHGYTFGSGTRLTVV.

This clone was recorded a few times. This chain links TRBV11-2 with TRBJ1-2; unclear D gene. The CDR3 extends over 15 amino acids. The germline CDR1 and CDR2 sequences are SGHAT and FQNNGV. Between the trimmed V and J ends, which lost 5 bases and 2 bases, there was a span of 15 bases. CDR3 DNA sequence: TGTGCCAGCAGCCTAGCGGTGGGATGGAACTATGGCTACACCTTC. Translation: CASSLAVGWNYGYTF.

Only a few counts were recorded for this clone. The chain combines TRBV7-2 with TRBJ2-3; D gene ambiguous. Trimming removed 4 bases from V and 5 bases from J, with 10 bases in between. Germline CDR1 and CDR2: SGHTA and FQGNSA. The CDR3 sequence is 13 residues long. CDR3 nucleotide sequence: TGTGCCAGCAGCTCCAACATGGGAGATACGCAGTATTTT. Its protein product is CASSSNMGDTQYF.

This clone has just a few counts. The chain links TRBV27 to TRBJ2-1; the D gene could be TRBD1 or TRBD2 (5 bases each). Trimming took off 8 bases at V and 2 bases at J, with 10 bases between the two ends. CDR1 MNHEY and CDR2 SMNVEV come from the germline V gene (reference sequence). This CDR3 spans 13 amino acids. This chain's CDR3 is CASGRGPYNEQFF. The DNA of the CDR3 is TGTGCCAGCGGTAGGGGACCCTACAATGAGCAGTTCTTC.

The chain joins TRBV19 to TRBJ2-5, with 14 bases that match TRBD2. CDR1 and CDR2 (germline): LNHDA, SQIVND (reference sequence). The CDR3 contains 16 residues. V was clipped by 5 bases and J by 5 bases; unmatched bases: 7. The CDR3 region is CASSDSGLAGVETQYF. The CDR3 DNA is TGTGCCAGTAGTGACTCGGGACTAGCGGGAGTGGAGACCCAGTACTTC.

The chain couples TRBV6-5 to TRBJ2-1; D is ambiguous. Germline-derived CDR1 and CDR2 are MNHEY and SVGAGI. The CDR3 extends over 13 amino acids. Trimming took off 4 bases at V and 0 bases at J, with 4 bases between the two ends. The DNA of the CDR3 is TGTGCCAGCAGTTCGAGCTCCTACAATGAGCAGTTCTTC. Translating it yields CASSSSSYNEQFF.

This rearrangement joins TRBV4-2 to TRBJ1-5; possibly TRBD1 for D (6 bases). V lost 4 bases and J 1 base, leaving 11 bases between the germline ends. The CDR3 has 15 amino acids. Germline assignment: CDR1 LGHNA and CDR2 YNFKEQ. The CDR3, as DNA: TGTGCCAGCAGCCCATGGGACACGAGCAATCAGCCCCAGCATTTT. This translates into CASSPWDTSNQPQHF.

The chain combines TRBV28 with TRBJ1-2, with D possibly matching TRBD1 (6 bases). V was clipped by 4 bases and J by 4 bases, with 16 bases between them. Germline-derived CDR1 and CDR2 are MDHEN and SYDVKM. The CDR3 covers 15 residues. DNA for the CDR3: TGTGCCAGCAGTTCTAACAGGGAGGGAGGCTATGGCTACACCTTC. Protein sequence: CASSSNREGGYGYTF.

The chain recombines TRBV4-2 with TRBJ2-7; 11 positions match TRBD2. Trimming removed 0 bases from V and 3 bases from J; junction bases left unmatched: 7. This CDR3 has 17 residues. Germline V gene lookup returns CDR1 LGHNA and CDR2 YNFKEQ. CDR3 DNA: TGTGCCAGCAGCCAAGATCGGGCTAGCGGGAGGAACTACGAGCAGTACTTC. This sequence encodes CASSQDRASGRNYEQYF.

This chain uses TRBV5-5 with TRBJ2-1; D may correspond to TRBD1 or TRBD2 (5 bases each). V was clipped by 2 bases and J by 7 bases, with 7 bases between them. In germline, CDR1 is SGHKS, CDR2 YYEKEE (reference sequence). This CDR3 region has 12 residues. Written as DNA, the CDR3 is TGTGCCAGCAGCTTAGGGGAGAATGAGCAGTTCTTC. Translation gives CASSLGENEQFF.

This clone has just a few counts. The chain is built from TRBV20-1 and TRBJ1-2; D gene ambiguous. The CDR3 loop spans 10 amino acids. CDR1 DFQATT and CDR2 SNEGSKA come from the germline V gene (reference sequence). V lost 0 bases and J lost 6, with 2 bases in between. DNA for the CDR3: TGCAGTGCTAGAGAAGATGGCTACACCTTC. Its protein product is CSAREDGYTF.

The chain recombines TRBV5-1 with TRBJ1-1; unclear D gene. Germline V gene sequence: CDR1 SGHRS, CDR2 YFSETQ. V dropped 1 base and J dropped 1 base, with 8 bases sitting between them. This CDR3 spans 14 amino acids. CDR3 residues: CASSLQVENTEAFF. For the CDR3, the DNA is TGCGCCAGCAGCTTGCAGGTTGAGAACACTGAAGCTTTCTTT.

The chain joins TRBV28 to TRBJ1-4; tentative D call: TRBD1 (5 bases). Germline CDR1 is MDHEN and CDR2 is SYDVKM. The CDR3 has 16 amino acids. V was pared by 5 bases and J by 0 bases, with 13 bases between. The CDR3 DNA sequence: TGTGCCAGCAGTCGGGGCCTCGTGGCAACTAATGAAAAACTGTTTTTT. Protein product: CASSRGLVATNEKLFF.

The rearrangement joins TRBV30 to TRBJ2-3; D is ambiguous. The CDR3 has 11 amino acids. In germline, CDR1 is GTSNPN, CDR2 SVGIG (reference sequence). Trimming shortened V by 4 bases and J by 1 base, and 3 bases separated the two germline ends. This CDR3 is CAWTGTDTQYF. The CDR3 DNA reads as TGTGCCTGGACAGGCACAGATACGCAGTATTTT.

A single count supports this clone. CDR3 in DNA: TGTGCCAGTACCCCCAGACAGGGAGACACTGAAGCTTTCTTT. This codes for CASTPRQGDTEAFF. The chain recombines TRBV19 with TRBJ1-1, with TRBD1 identical over 7 bases. The CDR3 has 14 amino acids. V lost 7 bases and J lost 3; bases outside the gene matches: 8. Germline lookup yields CDR1 LNHDA and CDR2 SQIVND (reference sequence). The variable domain in full, with the rest retrieved from reference TRBV19 and TRBJ1-1, is DGGITQSPKYLFRKEGQNVTLSCEQNLNHDAMYWYRQDPGQGLRLIYYSQIVNDFQKGDIAEGYSVSREKKESFPLTVTSAQKNPTAFYLCASTPRQGDTEAFFGQGTRLTVV.

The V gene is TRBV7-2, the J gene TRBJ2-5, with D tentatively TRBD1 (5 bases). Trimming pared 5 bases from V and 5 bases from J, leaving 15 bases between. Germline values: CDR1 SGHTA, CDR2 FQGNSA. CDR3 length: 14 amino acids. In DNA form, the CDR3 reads TGTGCCAGCAGCCCCAGTAGGGGCGGTGAGACCCAGTACTTC. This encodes CASSPSRGGETQYF.

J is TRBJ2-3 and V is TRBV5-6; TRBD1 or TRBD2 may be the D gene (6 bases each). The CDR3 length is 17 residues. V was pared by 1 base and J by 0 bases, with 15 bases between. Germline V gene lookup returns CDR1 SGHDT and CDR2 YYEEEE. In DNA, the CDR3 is TGTGCCAGCAGCTTGACGGGGGCCTTGAAGAGCACAGATACGCAGTATTTT. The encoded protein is CASSLTGALKSTDTQYF.

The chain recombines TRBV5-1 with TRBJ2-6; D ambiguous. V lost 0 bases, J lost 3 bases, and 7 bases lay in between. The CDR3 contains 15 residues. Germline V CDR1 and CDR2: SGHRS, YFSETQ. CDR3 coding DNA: TGCGCCAGCAGCTTGGCGGCGGATGGGGCCAACGTCCTGACTTTC. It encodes CASSLAADGANVLTF.

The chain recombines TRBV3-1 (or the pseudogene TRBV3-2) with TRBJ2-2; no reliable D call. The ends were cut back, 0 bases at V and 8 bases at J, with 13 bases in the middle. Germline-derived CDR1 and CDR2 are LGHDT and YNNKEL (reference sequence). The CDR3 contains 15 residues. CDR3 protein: CASSQDQEGSGELFF. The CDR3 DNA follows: TGTGCCAGCAGCCAAGACCAGGAAGGGTCGGGGGAGCTGTTTTTT.

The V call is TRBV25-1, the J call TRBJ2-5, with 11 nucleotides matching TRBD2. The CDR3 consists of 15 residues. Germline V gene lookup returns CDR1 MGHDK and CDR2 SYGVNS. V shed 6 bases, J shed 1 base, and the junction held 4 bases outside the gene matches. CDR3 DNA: TGTGCCAGCAGGGAGACTAGCGGGGCCCAAGAGACCCAGTACTTC. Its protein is CASRETSGAQETQYF.